The 10 T cell receptor beta chains listed next were all sequenced from one sample in a study of T cell responses to AZD1222 COVID-19 vaccine. Profiled with immunoSEQ multiplex PCR; TCRdb holds only in-frame clones, not every one. The table has some 120,000 clones, about 91% seen once. The material was peripheral blood, obtained 28 days after the second AZD1222 dose. The receptor set was obtained from an adult who received the AZD1222 COVID-19 vaccine.

V usage is TRBV6-5 and J usage is TRBJ2-2; D is uncertain. V lost 2 bases and J lost 6, with 4 bases in between. The CDR3 length is 12 residues. CDR1 is MNHEY and CDR2 is SVGAGI in the germline V gene. The CDR3 loop is CASSYLPGELFF. CDR3 in DNA: TGTGCCAGCAGTTACCTTCCCGGGGAGCTGTTTTTT.

This clone was observed a few times. The chain employs TRBV6-5 and TRBJ1-2, with D maybe TRBD1 (5 bases). The CDR3 is 16 residues long. Germline-derived CDR1 and CDR2 are MNHEY and SVGAGI. V shed 4 bases and J shed 6 bases, with 21 bases lying between them. CDR3 in DNA: TGTGCCAGCAGTTTGACGAGGGTGGGACGCGTGAATGGCTACACCTTC. It yields the protein CASSLTRVGRVNGYTF.

The chain recombines TRBV4-1 with TRBJ2-5, with TRBD1 identical over 9 bases. V trimming: 0 bases; J trimming: 2 bases; junction bases outside the gene matches: 4. This CDR3 is 16 amino acids long. The germline gives CDR1 MGHRA, CDR2 YSYEKL. CDR3 sequence: CASSQDIGTGQETQYF. The CDR3 DNA sequence: TGCGCCAGCAGCCAAGATATAGGGACAGGGCAAGAGACCCAGTACTTC.

The J gene is TRBJ2-3, the V gene TRBV9, with 9 bases lining up with TRBD1. V was clipped by 4 bases and J by 4 bases; unmatched bases: 4. CDR1 and CDR2 from the germline V gene are SGDLS and YYNGEE. The CDR3 totals 14 residues. The CDR3 nucleotides read TGTGCCAGCAGCCCTAGACAGGGGGCAGATACGCAGTATTTT. Amino acid sequence: CASSPRQGADTQYF.

The chain links TRBV7-6 to TRBJ2-5; TRBD2 matches at 8 bases. The CDR3 consists of 18 residues. V was clipped by 1 base and J by 2 bases; unmatched bases: 12. Germline V CDR1 and CDR2: SGHVS, FNYEAQ. The CDR3 nucleotides read TGTGCCAGCAGCTTAGTGCCGCGAGGTACTAGCGGACAAGAGACCCAGTACTTC. This codes for CASSLVPRGTSGQETQYF. The full variable domain, completed using reference TRBV7-6 and TRBJ2-5, is GAGVSQSPRYKVTKRGQDVALRCDPISGHVSLYWYRQALGQGPEFLTYFNYEAQQDKSGLPNDRFSAERPEGSISTLTIQRTEQRDSAMYRCASSLVPRGTSGQETQYFGPGTRLLVL.

As DNA, the CDR3 is TGTGCCAGCAGCCCTTTAGCGGAAAAAAACATTCAGTACTTC. Translating it yields CASSPLAEKNIQYF. The chain employs TRBV28 and TRBJ2-4; the D gene is possibly TRBD2 (6 bases). Per germline, CDR1 MDHEN and CDR2 SYDVKM. V dropped 6 bases and J dropped 4 bases, with 13 bases sitting between them. The CDR3 has 14 residues.

This chain joins TRBV3-1 (or the pseudogene TRBV3-2) and TRBJ2-3, with 10 nucleotides matching TRBD2. From germline, CDR1 is LGHDT and CDR2 YNNKEL (reference sequence). The CDR3 has 14 residues. V lost 0 bases and J lost 14; bases outside the gene matches: 8. The CDR3 region is CASSQDTAGGPPYF. Here the CDR3 DNA reads TGTGCCAGCAGCCAAGATACAGCGGGAGGGCCCCCGTATTTT.

The chain recombines TRBV7-9 with TRBJ2-1; possible D gene TRBD2, 6 bases. Trimming removed 8 bases at V and 0 bases at J, with 17 bases between. CDR1 and CDR2 from the germline V gene are SEHNR and FQNEAQ (reference sequence). CDR3 length: 16 residues. The chain's CDR3 is CASETGAGSSYNEQFF. CDR3 bases: TGTGCCAGCGAAACCGGGGCGGGGAGCTCCTACAATGAGCAGTTCTTC.

This clone was detected only a few times. The J gene is TRBJ1-4, the V gene TRBV19, with 7 bases identical to TRBD1. V was pared by 2 bases and J by 8 bases, with 8 bases of the junction left unmatched. The CDR3 consists of 15 residues. The germline V gene has CDR1 LNHDA and CDR2 SQIVND (reference sequence). CDR3 loop: CASSITTGRGEKLFF. The CDR3 region has the DNA TGTGCCAGTAGTATAACGACAGGGCGCGGAGAAAAACTGTTTTTT.

This sequence joins TRBV27 and TRBJ1-5, with TRBD1 matching over 7 bases. V lost 6 bases to trimming and J lost 5 bases; unmatched junction nucleotides: 7. The CDR3 is 14 amino acids. Germline V gene data show CDR1 as MNHEY and CDR2 as SMNVEV (reference sequence). CDR3 protein: CASSSDRADQPQHF. The DNA of the CDR3 is TGTGCCAGCAGCTCAGACAGGGCGGATCAGCCCCAGCATTTT.